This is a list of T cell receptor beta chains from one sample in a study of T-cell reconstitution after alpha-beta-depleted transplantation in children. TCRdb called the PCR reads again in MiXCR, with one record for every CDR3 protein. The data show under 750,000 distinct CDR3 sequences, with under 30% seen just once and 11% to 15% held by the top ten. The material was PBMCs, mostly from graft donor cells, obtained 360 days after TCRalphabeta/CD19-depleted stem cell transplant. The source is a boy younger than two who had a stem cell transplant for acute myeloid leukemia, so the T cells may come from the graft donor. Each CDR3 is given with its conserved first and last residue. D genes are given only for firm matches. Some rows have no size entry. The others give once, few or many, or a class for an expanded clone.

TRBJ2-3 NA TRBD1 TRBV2 CASIKTEGALGGKDTQYF TGTGCCAGCATTAAGACCGAGGGGGCTTTAGGTGGGAAAGATACGCAGTATTTT
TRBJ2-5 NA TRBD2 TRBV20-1 CSANTGLAGGPVEFYETQYF TGCAGTGCTAATACGGGACTAGCGGGGGGGCCTGTTGAGTTCTACGAGACCCAGTACTTC
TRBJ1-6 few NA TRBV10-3 CAISESASPLHF TGTGCCATCAGTGAGTCGGCCTCACCCCTCCACTTT
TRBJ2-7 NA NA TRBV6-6 CASSQYSWKPSTEQYF TGTGCCAGCAGCCAATATTCATGGAAACCGTCTACCGAGCAGTACTTC
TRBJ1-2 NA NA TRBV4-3 CASSLSMNRVRLYGYTF TGCGCCAGCAGCCTGTCCATGAACAGGGTTCGCCTTTATGGCTACACCTTC
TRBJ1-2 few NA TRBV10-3 CAISAHTGNGYTF TGTGCCATCAGCGCCCACACAGGAAATGGCTACACCTTC
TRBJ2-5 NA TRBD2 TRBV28 CASSLKEGRRPGRQETQYF TGTGCCAGCAGTTTGAAGGAGGGAAGACGTCCCGGGAGGCAAGAGACCCAGTACTTC
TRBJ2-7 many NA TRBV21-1 CASSKAVAGEQYF TGTGCCAGCAGCAAAGCCGTAGCGGGGGAGCAGTACTTC
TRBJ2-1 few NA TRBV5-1 CASSLLGQGNWNEQFF TGCGCCAGCAGCTTGCTGGGCCAGGGCAACTGGAATGAGCAGTTCTTC
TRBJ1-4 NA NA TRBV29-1 CSVASGEKLFF TGCAGCGTCGCCAGTGGTGAAAAACTGTTTTTT
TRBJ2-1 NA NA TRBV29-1 CSVLDYNEQFF TGCAGCGTTTTGGATTACAATGAGCAGTTCTTC
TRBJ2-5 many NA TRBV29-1 CSSTSEGGEETQYF TGCAGCTCAACGAGCGAGGGTGGGGAAGAGACCCAGTACTTC
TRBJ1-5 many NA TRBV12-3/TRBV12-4 CASSLERLTRPQHF TGTGCCAGCAGTTTAGAGAGGTTAACCCGGCCCCAGCATTTT
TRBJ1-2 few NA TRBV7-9 CASSPAQFRGYTF TGTGCCAGCAGCCCTGCACAGTTCCGTGGCTACACCTTC
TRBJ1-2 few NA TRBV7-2 CASSLTSDYRANGYTF TGTGCCAGCAGCTTAACCAGCGATTACAGGGCCAATGGCTACACCTTC
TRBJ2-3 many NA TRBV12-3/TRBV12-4 CASSLGTGSATDTQYF TGTGCCAGCAGTTTAGGCACAGGGAGCGCAACAGATACGCAGTATTTT
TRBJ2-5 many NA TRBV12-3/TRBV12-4 CASSLGQGETQYF TGTGCCAGCAGCTTGGGGCAGGGTGAGACCCAGTACTTC
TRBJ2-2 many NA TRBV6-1 CASKESTVGELFF TGTGCCAGCAAAGAGTCTACGGTCGGGGAGCTGTTTTTT
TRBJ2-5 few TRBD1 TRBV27 CASIGQGGETQYF TGTGCCAGCATAGGACAGGGGGGCGAGACCCAGTACTTC
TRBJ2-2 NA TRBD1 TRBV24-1 CATSDPPGQRVNTGELFF TGTGCCACCAGTGACCCTCCGGGACAGAGAGTAAACACCGGGGAGCTGTTTTTT